The 14 T cell receptor beta chains in this list originate from one sample, sequenced in a study of shared clonotypes between healthy human individuals. Profiling relied on immunoSEQ multiplex PCR, and the TCRdb table lists in-frame clones only, not all of them. This table holds 2 million to 2.5 million clones, approximately 94% found once. Sequencing was performed on naive CD4+ T cells sorted from blood. Subset described: CD45RA+ positively selected. The receptors originated from a man younger than 35 in good health.

Only a few counts were recorded for this clone. Other DNA sequences from this sample encode an identical CDR3 as well. The chain recombines TRBV29-1 with TRBJ2-7; possible D gene TRBD2, 5 bases. Germline CDR1 reads SQVTM; CDR2 reads ANQGSEA. The CDR3 spans 12 residues. V was trimmed by 5 bases and J by 4 bases, leaving 12 bases between them. CDR3 loop: CSVRSGSYEQYF. CDR3 sequence (DNA): TGCAGCGTTAGGAGCGGCTCTTACGAGCAGTACTTC.

About this clone: Other DNA sequences within the sample encode an identical CDR3. The chain joins TRBV7-2 to TRBJ2-7; D remains unclear. Trimming shortened V by 2 bases and J by 6 bases, and 5 bases separated the two germline ends. The CDR3 contains 11 residues. Per germline, CDR1 SGHTA and CDR2 FQGNSA. The CDR3 nucleotides are TGTGCCAGCAGCTTAAGGAGCGAGCAGTACTTC. Amino acids: CASSLRSEQYF.

The chain carries TRBV18 and TRBJ2-5, with 14 bases that match TRBD2. Germline V lookup: CDR1 KGHSH, CDR2 LQKENI. V shed 6 bases and J 5 bases; nucleotides not matched to a gene: 8. This CDR3 comprises 16 residues. This CDR3 reads CASSWTSGGSEETQYF. CDR3 in DNA: TGTGCCAGCTCCTGGACTAGCGGGGGGTCGGAGGAGACCCAGTACTTC.

V gene TRBV27 combines with J gene TRBJ2-5, with 10 bases lining up with TRBD1. The J segment lost 5 bases and the V segment lost 7 bases, leaving 13 bases of the junction unmatched. Germline V gene data show CDR1 as MNHEY and CDR2 as SMNVEV (reference sequence). The CDR3 has 16 amino acids. CDR3 in amino acids: CASKPSRDRGWETQYF. The CDR3 nucleotides read TGTGCCAGCAAACCGTCCCGGGACAGGGGATGGGAGACCCAGTACTTC.

This chain connects TRBV6-5 to TRBJ2-7; perhaps TRBD1 as D (6 bases). Germline V gene sequence: CDR1 MNHEY, CDR2 SVGAGI. The CDR3 is 15 residues long. Trimming removed 4 bases from V and 2 bases from J, with 15 bases in between. CDR3 in amino acids: CASSSGGGGTYEQYF. The DNA for the CDR3 is TGTGCCAGCAGTTCCGGTGGTGGGGGCACCTACGAGCAGTACTTC.

The count of this clone is one. The chain employs TRBV6-1 and TRBJ1-4; D is possibly TRBD1 (5 bases). Germline V gene sequence: CDR1 MNHNS, CDR2 SASEGT. Trimming removed 2 bases from V and 5 bases from J, with 9 bases in between. The CDR3 covers 14 residues. CDR3 in DNA: TGTGCCAGCAGTGAACGGGGCCCGAATGAAAAACTGTTTTTT. Its protein is CASSERGPNEKLFF.

This sequence joins TRBV30 and TRBJ2-7; a possible D gene is TRBD1 (6 bases). Germline V gene sequence: CDR1 GTSNPN, CDR2 SVGIG (reference sequence). This CDR3 contains 12 residues. V lost 4 bases, J lost 3 bases, and 10 bases lay in between. The CDR3, as DNA: TGTGCCTGGACGGACAGTCACTACGAGCAGTACTTC. Residues: CAWTDSHYEQYF.

The chain carries TRBV4-2 and TRBJ2-6; 12 nucleotides line up with TRBD2. After removal of 0 bases from V and 0 bases from J, the junction contained 6 bases not matched to a gene. Germline lookup yields CDR1 LGHNA and CDR2 YNFKEQ. The CDR3 covers 20 residues. The DNA of the CDR3 is TGTGCCAGCAGCCAAGAGAGGGCTAGCGGGAGGGCCTCTGGGGCCAACGTCCTGACTTTC. It specifies CASSQERASGRASGANVLTF.

Remarks on this clone: The junction departs from germline at one end; a sequencing error may be responsible. V and J are TRBV7-7 and TRBJ2-1, with D possibly matching TRBD1 (5 bases). Looked up from germline, CDR1 is SSHAT and CDR2 is FNYEAQ (reference sequence). The CDR3 runs to 13 residues. Written as DNA, the CDR3 is TGTGCTAGCAGTTACGACAGATACAATGAGCAGTTCTTC. Translation gives CASSYDRYNEQFF.

The V call is TRBV25-1, the J call TRBJ2-7, with 9 bases fitting TRBD1. Per the germline V gene, CDR1 is MGHDK and CDR2 is SYGVNS. The CDR3 totals 16 residues. The V and J ends lost 4 bases and 5 bases, in that order; junction bases with no gene match: 12. The CDR3 loop is CASSGTGTGRINEQYF. The CDR3 region has the DNA TGTGCCAGCAGTGGCACCGGGACAGGGAGAATCAACGAGCAGTACTTC.

The rearrangement joins TRBV5-1 to TRBJ1-5; no firm D call. The CDR3 runs 15 residues. CDR1 SGHRS and CDR2 YFSETQ come from the germline V gene. The ends were cut back, 1 base at V and 3 bases at J, with 11 bases in the middle. The CDR3 nucleotides are TGCGCCAGCAGCTTGAACGGGGTCATCAATCAGCCCCAGCATTTT. This translates into CASSLNGVINQPQHF.

The chain links TRBV2 to TRBJ1-6, with a weak D call TRBD1 (5 bases). The V and J ends lost 6 bases and 7 bases respectively, with 13 bases between them. The length of the CDR3 is 14 residues. CDR1 and CDR2 (germline): SNHLY, FYNNEI. The CDR3 sequence: CASRDGTVNSPLHF. The CDR3 region has the DNA TGTGCCAGCAGGGACGGGACGGTGAATTCACCCCTCCACTTT.

This chain uses TRBV6-5 with TRBJ2-1; D remains unclear. The CDR3 has 13 residues. Germline V CDR1 and CDR2: MNHEY, SVGAGI. V was trimmed by 2 bases and J by 8 bases, leaving 10 bases between them. The CDR3: CASSYRPRHEQFF. CDR3 nucleotides: TGTGCCAGCAGTTACCGGCCAAGGCATGAGCAGTTCTTC.

The rearrangement links TRBV7-9 to TRBJ2-3; D gene unclear. This CDR3 contains 12 residues. Deletions cut 5 bases from V and 6 bases from J, with 9 bases between. The germline V gene encodes CDR1 SEHNR and CDR2 FQNEAQ (reference sequence). The CDR3 DNA is TGTGCCAGCAGCCAGTGGGTGGATACGCAGTATTTT. Translation: CASSQWVDTQYF.